Each of the 9 T cell receptor beta chains below was sequenced from the same sample in a study of T cell responses to AZD1222 COVID-19 vaccine. Assay used: immunoSEQ multiplex PCR; TCRdb lists only in-frame clones, some missing. The table lists fewer than 35,000 clones, about 89% of them singletons. The sample in question was peripheral blood, obtained on day 0 of AZD1222 vaccination. These receptors came from an adult in good health.

This rearrangement joins TRBV30 to TRBJ2-5; 10 nucleotides line up with TRBD2. The CDR3 has 14 residues. V shed 1 base and J 5 bases; nucleotides not matched to a gene: 4. From germline, CDR1 is GTSNPN and CDR2 SVGIG (reference sequence). The CDR3 loop is CAWSERGGWETQYF. CDR3 nucleotides: TGTGCCTGGAGTGAGCGGGGGGGCTGGGAGACCCAGTACTTC.

The genes are TRBV7-2 and TRBJ2-7; 8 nucleotides match TRBD1. Germline CDR1 is SGHTA and CDR2 is FQGNSA. The CDR3 sequence is 15 residues long. V dropped 1 base and J dropped 4; count of bases not matched to a gene: 6. The CDR3 nucleotides read TGTGCCAGCAGCTTAGAATGGGACAGGACGTACGAGCAGTACTTC. This sequence encodes CASSLEWDRTYEQYF.

V usage is TRBV7-4 and J usage is TRBJ2-2; D remains ambiguous. V dropped 5 bases and J dropped 12 bases, with 19 bases sitting between them. Germline values: CDR1 SGHVT, CDR2 SQSDAQ. The CDR3 is 14 residues long. The CDR3 coding sequence is TGTGCCAGCAGCCCTCGGTGTCGTGGTTTTAAGCTGTTTTTT. This encodes CASSPRCRGFKLFF.

This chain uses TRBV4-2 with TRBJ1-5; 7 bases agree with TRBD1. With 1 base clipped from V and 4 bases from J, the junction kept 4 bases outside the gene matches. The V gene's germline CDR1 is LGHNA and CDR2 YNFKEQ. This CDR3 is 15 amino acids long. CDR3 sequence reads: CASSQGGQTNQPQHF. As DNA, the CDR3 is TGTGCCAGCAGCCAAGGGGGACAGACTAATCAGCCCCAGCATTTT.

This chain links TRBV19 with TRBJ2-2; TRBD2 matches at 11 bases. The ends lost 0 bases at V and 3 bases at J; junction bases unmatched: 9. Germline CDR1 and CDR2: LNHDA and SQIVND (reference sequence). This CDR3 comprises 19 residues. The CDR3 loop is CASSIDGLAGGLYTGELFF. The CDR3 bases are TGTGCCAGTAGTATAGATGGGCTAGCGGGGGGTCTCTACACCGGGGAGCTGTTTTTT.

This chain's CDR3 is CASSLGLTNEKLFF. The CDR3 DNA sequence: TGTGCCAGCAGTTTAGGTCTTACTAATGAAAAACTGTTTTTT. The chain employs TRBV27 and TRBJ1-4; D gene ambiguous. The germline CDR1 and CDR2 sequences are MNHEY and SMNVEV (reference sequence). The V end was cut by 2 bases, the J end by 2 bases, with 6 bases between. The length of the CDR3 is 14 residues.

V is TRBV7-9 and J is TRBJ2-2; TRBD1 matches 7 bases. The germline V gene encodes CDR1 SEHNR and CDR2 FQNEAQ (reference sequence). This CDR3 spans 15 amino acids. Germline trimming cut 3 bases from V and 0 bases from J; bases unmatched to any gene: 1. The CDR3 nucleotides read TGTGCCAGCAGCTTTGGGACAGCGAACACCGGGGAGCTGTTTTTT. It encodes CASSFGTANTGELFF.

The V and J genes are TRBV20-1 and TRBJ2-7; tentative D call: TRBD1 (5 bases). CDR1 is DFQATT and CDR2 is SNEGSKA in the germline V gene (reference sequence). Trimming removed 3 bases from V and 2 bases from J, with 14 bases in between. The CDR3 consists of 14 residues. The CDR3 region has the DNA TGCAGTGCTAGTCGTGAAGGGGTAGCCTACGAGCAGTACTTC. Translation: CSASREGVAYEQYF.

V is TRBV10-1 and J is TRBJ1-4; D is perhaps TRBD1 (6 bases). The CDR3 is 11 amino acids. Germline CDR1 reads WNHNN; CDR2 reads SYGVQD (reference sequence). Trimming took off 11 bases at V and 8 bases at J, with 12 bases between the two ends. Here the CDR3 reads CAPRGGEKLFF. Written as DNA, the CDR3 is TGCGCCCCCAGGGGCGGGGAAAAACTGTTTTTT.